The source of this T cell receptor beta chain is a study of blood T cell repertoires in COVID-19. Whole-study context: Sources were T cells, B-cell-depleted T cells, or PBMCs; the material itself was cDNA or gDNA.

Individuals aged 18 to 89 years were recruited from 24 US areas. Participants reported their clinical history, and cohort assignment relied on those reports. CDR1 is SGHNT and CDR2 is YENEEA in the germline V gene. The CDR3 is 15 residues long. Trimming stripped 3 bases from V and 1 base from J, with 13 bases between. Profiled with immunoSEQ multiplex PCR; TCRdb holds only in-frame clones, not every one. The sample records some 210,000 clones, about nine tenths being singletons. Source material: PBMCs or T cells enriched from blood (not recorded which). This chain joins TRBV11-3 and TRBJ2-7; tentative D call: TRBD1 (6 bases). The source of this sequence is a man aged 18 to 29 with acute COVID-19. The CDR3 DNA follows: TGTGCCAGCAGCTTTCCAGGGGCCGGATCCTACGAGCAGTACTTC. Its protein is CASSFPGAGSYEQYF. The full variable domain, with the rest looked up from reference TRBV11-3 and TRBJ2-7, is EAGVVQSPRYKIIEKKQPVAFWCNPISGHNTLYWYLQNLGQGPELLIRYENEEAVDDSQLPKDRFSAERLKGVDSTLKIQPAELGDSAVYLCASSFPGAGSYEQYFGPGTRLTVT.